The rows below give T cell receptor beta chains drawn from one sample of a study of blood T cell repertoires in COVID-19. Assay: immunoSEQ multiplex PCR; the TCRdb copy retains only in-frame clones and omits some. The profile covers about 150,000 clones, with 75% to 90% appearing a single time and 15% taken by the ten largest. Sequencing was done on a sample of peripheral blood. The receptors here all came from a woman between 40 and 55 years old with acute or convalescent COVID-19. The CDR3 runs from the conserved cysteine through the conserved F or W. Fields, in order: clone size, V gene, D gene, J gene, CDR3 DNA, CDR3 protein. A D gene is named only where the DNA matches it firmly. The size entry is marked missing in some rows and otherwise reads once, few, many or a size class.

size: NA; V: TRBV30; D: NA; J: TRBJ2-7; DNA: TGTGCCTGGAGTGCCATATTATCCGGGGAATACGAGCAGTACTTC; CDR3: CAWSAILSGEYEQYF
size: NA; V: TRBV4-1; D: TRBD1; J: TRBJ2-5; DNA: TGCGCCAGCAGCCAAGTCCCCGGGACAGGGAACCCCTTTTGGAAGACCCAGTACTTC; CDR3: CASSQVPGTGNPFWKTQYF
size: NA; V: TRBV9; D: NA; J: TRBJ1-1; DNA: TGTGCCAGCAGCGTAGCTGCAGGGTGGTCGGTCACTGAAGCTTTCTTT; CDR3: CASSVAAGWSVTEAFF
size: NA; V: TRBV6-5; D: TRBD1; J: TRBJ2-7; DNA: TGTGCCAGCAGTTGGACAGGGGGGGCGGGCGAGCAGTACTTC; CDR3: CASSWTGGAGEQYF
size: NA; V: TRBV4-1; D: NA; J: TRBJ1-6; DNA: TGCGCCAGCAGCCAAGAACGCACAGAATATAATTCACCCCTCCACTTT; CDR3: CASSQERTEYNSPLHF
size: NA; V: TRBV21-1; D: NA; J: TRBJ2-7; DNA: TGTGCCATGGAGGGTTTTTACGAGCAGTACTTC; CDR3: CAMEGFYEQYF
size: NA; V: TRBV6-5; D: NA; J: TRBJ1-1; DNA: TGTGCCAGCTACAGGGCAGAGAACACTGAAGCTTTCTTT; CDR3: CASYRAENTEAFF
size: NA; V: TRBV3-1/TRBV3-2; D: NA; J: TRBJ2-1; DNA: TGTGCCAGCAGCCCCATTAAAAGTACACCTCATGGCTACAATGAGCAGTTCTTC; CDR3: CASSPIKSTPHGYNEQFF
size: NA; V: TRBV9; D: TRBD2; J: TRBJ2-2; DNA: TGTGCCAGCAGCGTCAGTAGAGCGGGGGGTCCCGGGGAGCTGTTTTTT; CDR3: CASSVSRAGGPGELFF
size: NA; V: TRBV4-1; D: TRBD2; J: TRBJ2-7; DNA: TGCGCCAGCAGCCAAGATCCGGCTAGCGGGGGATTCGAGCAGTACTTC; CDR3: CASSQDPASGGFEQYF
size: NA; V: TRBV4-1; D: TRBD1; J: TRBJ2-1; DNA: TGCGCCAGCAGCCAAGACGGGACAGGGGGGTACAATGAGCAGTTCTTC; CDR3: CASSQDGTGGYNEQFF
size: NA; V: TRBV19; D: TRBD2; J: TRBJ2-7; DNA: TGTGCCAGTAGTCCGCCCCGGGGGGGTACCCACGAGCAGTACTTC; CDR3: CASSPPRGGTHEQYF
size: NA; V: TRBV7-7; D: TRBD2; J: TRBJ2-5; DNA: TGTGCTAGCAGCTTAGGACTAGCGGGACAAGAGACCCAGTACTTC; CDR3: CASSLGLAGQETQYF
size: NA; V: TRBV19; D: TRBD1; J: TRBJ1-5; DNA: TGTGCCAGTAGTATAGACCGGGGGACAGGGAAATTTCGAAGCAATCAGCCCCAGCATTTT; CDR3: CASSIDRGTGKFRSNQPQHF
size: NA; V: TRBV9; D: NA; J: TRBJ2-1; DNA: TGTGCCAGCAGCGTAAGTGGGGCCCAAGGGAATGAGCAGTTCTTC; CDR3: CASSVSGAQGNEQFF
size: NA; V: TRBV6-5; D: NA; J: TRBJ1-2; DNA: TGTGCCAGCAGTTATACGGACAGCCTCTATGGCTACACCTTC; CDR3: CASSYTDSLYGYTF
size: NA; V: TRBV12-3/TRBV12-4; D: TRBD1; J: TRBJ1-1; DNA: TGTGCCAGCAGTACAGGGGTGAACACTGAAGCTTTCTTT; CDR3: CASSTGVNTEAFF
size: NA; V: TRBV29-1; D: NA; J: TRBJ1-2; DNA: TGCAGCGGCACAGAGTCTAACTATGGCTACACCTTC; CDR3: CSGTESNYGYTF
size: few; V: TRBV28; D: NA; J: TRBJ1-5; DNA: TGTGCCAGCAGTTTATATGGTAGAGGGTTTCAGCCCCAGCATTTT; CDR3: CASSLYGRGFQPQHF
size: NA; V: TRBV4-2; D: TRBD2; J: TRBJ2-3; DNA: TGTGCCAGCAGCCAAGTTACTAGCGGGGGGGCGGCAGATACGCAGTATTTT; CDR3: CASSQVTSGGAADTQYF
size: NA; V: TRBV5-6; D: NA; J: TRBJ2-1; DNA: TGTGCCAGCAGGCACACCGGGTCAATCAATGAGCAGTTCTTC; CDR3: CASRHTGSINEQFF
size: NA; V: TRBV28; D: NA; J: TRBJ2-2; DNA: TGTGCCAGCAGTACCACAGGGCCCGGGGAGCTGTTTTTT; CDR3: CASSTTGPGELFF
size: NA; V: TRBV2; D: TRBD2; J: TRBJ2-3; DNA: TGTGCCAGCAGTGAAGCCGGACTAGCGGGGGGATGGGGGGATACGCAGTATTTT; CDR3: CASSEAGLAGGWGDTQYF
size: NA; V: TRBV19; D: NA; J: TRBJ1-4; DNA: TGTGCCAGTAGTATAGGAACCGACCTGGCAGGGAAACTTAATGAAAAACTGTTTTTT; CDR3: CASSIGTDLAGKLNEKLFF
size: NA; V: TRBV28; D: TRBD2; J: TRBJ2-1; DNA: TGTGCCAGCAGTTCGTTAGCGGGGGGCTTTTACAATGAGCAGTTCTTC; CDR3: CASSSLAGGFYNEQFF
size: NA; V: TRBV6-5; D: NA; J: TRBJ1-3; DNA: TGTGCCAGCAGGCCGGGAACAGTGTCTGGAAACACCATATATTTT; CDR3: CASRPGTVSGNTIYF
size: NA; V: TRBV19; D: NA; J: TRBJ2-3; DNA: TGTGCCAGTAGGCAGGAAGGGGATCATACGCAGTATTTT; CDR3: CASRQEGDHTQYF
size: NA; V: TRBV4-1; D: TRBD1; J: TRBJ1-6; DNA: TGCGCCAGCAGCCTGGGACAGGGGTCTGCACCCCTCCACTTT; CDR3: CASSLGQGSAPLHF
size: NA; V: TRBV5-4; D: NA; J: TRBJ2-4; DNA: TGTGCCAGCAGCGATTCGGCGGGACAGCAGTACTTC; CDR3: CASSDSAGQQYF
size: NA; V: TRBV6-5; D: TRBD2; J: TRBJ2-7; DNA: TGTGCCAGCAGCCCAGCGGGGGGCTCCTACGAGCAGTACTTC; CDR3: CASSPAGGSYEQYF
size: NA; V: TRBV13; D: NA; J: TRBJ2-1; DNA: TGTGCCAGCAGCCCTACACGGAGCTCCTACAATGAGCAGTTCTTC; CDR3: CASSPTRSSYNEQFF
size: NA; V: TRBV27; D: TRBD1; J: TRBJ1-5; DNA: TGTGCCAGCAGTCCCACAGGGGGCAATCAGCCCCAGCATTTT; CDR3: CASSPTGGNQPQHF
size: NA; V: TRBV7-3; D: TRBD2; J: TRBJ2-3; DNA: TGTGCCAGCAGCTATTTAGCGGGGGGGCCAGATACGCAGTATTTT; CDR3: CASSYLAGGPDTQYF
size: NA; V: TRBV24-1; D: NA; J: TRBJ2-3; DNA: TGTGCCACCAGCAAAACTAGCACCCCGGCCACAGATACGCAGTATTTT; CDR3: CATSKTSTPATDTQYF
size: NA; V: TRBV7-9; D: TRBD1; J: TRBJ2-2; DNA: TGTGCCAGCAGCTTCCGGGACAGGGGTGCCGGGGAGCTGTTTTTT; CDR3: CASSFRDRGAGELFF
size: few; V: TRBV3-1/TRBV3-2; D: NA; J: TRBJ1-5; DNA: TGTGCCAGCAGCCTAGCTAGTGGGTCTAATCAGCCCCAGCATTTT; CDR3: CASSLASGSNQPQHF
size: NA; V: TRBV5-6; D: NA; J: TRBJ2-1; DNA: TGTGCCAGCAGCTTGCCCGAGTACGACTCCTACAATGAGCAGTTCTTC; CDR3: CASSLPEYDSYNEQFF
size: NA; V: TRBV5-1; D: TRBD2; J: TRBJ2-2; DNA: TGCGCCAGCAGCTTGGTATTAGCGGGGGCCAACACCGGGGAGCTGTTTTTT; CDR3: CASSLVLAGANTGELFF
size: NA; V: TRBV5-3; D: NA; J: TRBJ2-3; DNA: TGTGCCAGAAGCTTCGTACAGCAGTATTTT; CDR3: CARSFVQQYF
size: NA; V: TRBV7-6; D: TRBD2; J: TRBJ2-7; DNA: TGTGCCAGCAGCTCAGAACTAGCGGGAGGTTACGAGCAGTACTTC; CDR3: CASSSELAGGYEQYF
size: NA; V: TRBV4-2; D: TRBD1; J: TRBJ2-5; DNA: TGTGCCAGCAGCCAAATGCTGGGACAGGGAAACCAAGAGACCCAGTACTTC; CDR3: CASSQMLGQGNQETQYF
size: few; V: TRBV3-1/TRBV3-2; D: NA; J: TRBJ1-1; DNA: TGTGCCAGCAGCCAATTCACGAGTCTGAACACTGAAGCTTTCTTT; CDR3: CASSQFTSLNTEAFF
size: NA; V: TRBV7-3; D: NA; J: TRBJ1-1; DNA: TGTGCCAGCAGCTTAGTAACCCTGAGCACTGAAGCTTTCTTT; CDR3: CASSLVTLSTEAFF
size: once; V: TRBV11-2; D: NA; J: TRBJ1-1; DNA: TGTGCCAGCAGCTTTGGCGGATCGGCTTTCTTT; CDR3: CASSFGGSAFF
size: NA; V: TRBV11-3; D: NA; J: TRBJ1-1; DNA: TGTGCCAGCAGCTTAGCCTACAGGGTGGGGAACACTGAAGCTTTCTTT; CDR3: CASSLAYRVGNTEAFF
size: NA; V: TRBV6-5; D: TRBD1; J: TRBJ2-1; DNA: TGTGCCAGCAGTTACCGCACGGGACAGGGATGGTATGAGCAGTTCTTC; CDR3: CASSYRTGQGWYEQFF
size: NA; V: TRBV18; D: TRBD2; J: TRBJ2-7; DNA: TGTGCCAGCTCACCTCCTAGCGGGCAGTATCTCGAGCAGTACTTC; CDR3: CASSPPSGQYLEQYF
size: NA; V: TRBV27; D: TRBD1; J: TRBJ2-4; DNA: TGTGCCAGCAGTTTATTGGACAGGGAGACTGCCCACGGAACAGTATTC; CDR3: CASSLLDRETAHGTVF
size: NA; V: TRBV6-5; D: TRBD1; J: TRBJ1-2; DNA: TGTGCCAGCAGTTTTACGGGACAGGGGGCCTATGGCTACACCTTC; CDR3: CASSFTGQGAYGYTF
size: NA; V: TRBV7-6; D: TRBD2; J: TRBJ2-7; DNA: TGTGCCAGCAGCGCTGGGACTAGCGGGAGCTACGAGCAGTACTTC; CDR3: CASSAGTSGSYEQYF
size: NA; V: TRBV3-1/TRBV3-2; D: NA; J: TRBJ2-1; DNA: TGTGCCAGCAGCCAAGGCAGGGGAACCTACAATGAGCAGTTCTTC; CDR3: CASSQGRGTYNEQFF
size: NA; V: TRBV30; D: NA; J: TRBJ1-5; DNA: TGTGCCTGGAGTGTTCGGGACAATCAGCCCCAGCATTTT; CDR3: CAWSVRDNQPQHF
size: NA; V: TRBV7-9; D: NA; J: TRBJ2-2; DNA: TGTGCCAGCAGCCCGAAGCTCCGACTAGCGAACACCGGGGAGCTGTTTTTT; CDR3: CASSPKLRLANTGELFF
size: NA; V: TRBV5-1; D: TRBD2; J: TRBJ2-5; DNA: TGCGCCAGCAGCTTAGGGACCGAGGGACTAGCGGGAGCAGGATTAGGGACCCAGTACTTC; CDR3: CASSLGTEGLAGAGLGTQYF
size: NA; V: TRBV18; D: NA; J: TRBJ2-1; DNA: TGTGCCAGCTCACCCCCCTCCGCGGGGTGGAACAATGAGCAGTTCTTC; CDR3: CASSPPSAGWNNEQFF
size: NA; V: TRBV30; D: NA; J: TRBJ2-2; DNA: TGTGCCTGGAGTGTGGGCCAAACCGGGGAGCTGTTTTTT; CDR3: CAWSVGQTGELFF
size: NA; V: TRBV20-1; D: NA; J: TRBJ1-4; DNA: TGCAGTGCTAGTGTGCGTGAAAAACTGTTTTTT; CDR3: CSASVREKLFF